This T cell receptor (beta chain) comes out of a study of blood T cell repertoires in COVID-19. In the study overall: The United States, Italy and Spain supplied acute and convalescent COVID-19 samples.

Methods used by the authors: Nucleated cell number was recorded as an estimate derived from reference gene primer amplification. Here immunoSEQ multiplex PCR was the method, and the copy in TCRdb shows in-frame clones only, minus some. V and J calls and clone size are those listed in that table; D and trimming were worked out from the DNA. Among hundreds of thousands of clones, around 89% were seen once, and the ten largest hold about 16%. This CDR3 comprises 12 residues. V lost 4 bases, J lost 4 bases, and 6 bases lay in between. Participants reported their clinical history, and cohort assignment relied on those reports. People in the exposed group encountered a COVID-19 case within 2 weeks before entering the study.

This sequence originates from a man aged 30 to 39 who had been exposed to COVID-19. This rearrangement joins TRBV12-3 or TRBV12-4 to TRBJ2-3, with D unresolved. The sample taken for sequencing was PBMCs or T cells enriched from blood (not recorded which). DNA for the CDR3: TGTGCCAGCAGTTCCCTCTCAGATACGCAGTATTTT. Its protein is CASSSLSDTQYF.